This TCR beta chain was sequenced in a study of T cell changes during pregnancy in multiple sclerosis (dated by TCRdb to between 2018 and 2020). As for the study more broadly: The study looked at changes in the T cell repertoire across pregnancy in women with multiple sclerosis.

As concerns this clone: Its antigen is unknown. Base qualities are not at hand, and no much larger clone is one base apart. The sample contains more than one DNA sequence encoding this CDR3.

The CDR3 runs 13 residues from the cysteine to the phenylalanine. Of all the DNA, just the CDR3 is kept, 39 bases in frame from base 1. The V end gives up 1 base and the J end 4 bases, leaving 0 bases in the junction not matched to a gene. CDR1 and CDR2 are read off the germline V gene as SNHLY and FYNNEI. The library came from the immunoSEQ multiplex PCR assay. TCRdb stores this immuneACCESS table with in-frame sequences only. Part of the clones is absent; in the studies checked, under half of the shortfall reflects unresolved V genes, and no reason is known for the rest. The sample table records around 50,000 clones; roughly 93% of these occur just once. The top ten hold around 4.2% of the sample.

The source was CD8+ T cells from peripheral blood mononuclear cells, collected in the first trimester of pregnancy. This TCR came from a female donor with multiple sclerosis, enrolled in a pregnancy study. Recombination connected TRBV2 to TRBJ1-2, with TRBD1 matching 7 junction bases. The nucleotide sequence is TGTGCCAGCAGTGAAGGACAGGGCTATGGCTACACCTTC. This translates into CASSEGQGYGYTF.